This is a list of T cell receptor beta chains from one sample in a study of beta chain features in type 1 diabetes. Sequenced by immunoSEQ multiplex PCR; TCRdb stores in-frame clones only, minus some. The sample includes roughly 25,000 clones, roughly three quarters of them seen just once. Sequencing input: Tregs from blood. These TCRs come from a woman between 35 and 50 years old in good health. Each CDR3 is given with its conserved first and last residue. The D gene is left open where the match is weak. Not all rows give a size; the values are once, few, many and, for expanded clones, a class.

V gene	J gene	D gene	clone size	CDR3 DNA	CDR3 protein
TRBV29-1	TRBJ1-1	TRBD1	NA	TGCAGCGTTGACGGTTTAGGGACAGGGGCTGAAGCTTTCTTT	CSVDGLGTGAEAFF
TRBV28	TRBJ2-7	TRBD2	NA	TGTGCCAGCACCCCCACTAGCGGGGCCTCCGCCGAGCAGTACTTC	CASTPTSGASAEQYF
TRBV5-1	TRBJ2-3	TRBD2	NA	TGCGCCAGCAGCCCAGTGGGCGGGGGACCTTCTAGCACAGATACGCAGTATTTT	CASSPVGGGPSSTDTQYF
TRBV6-6	TRBJ2-4	TRBD1	once	TGTGCCAGCAGTCCCATCGGGACAGGGCAAAACATTCAGTACTTC	CASSPIGTGQNIQYF
TRBV5-1	TRBJ2-5	NA	NA	TGCGCCAGCAGCTTGGGGGTTTCCTCCCTTTTTGGGGAGCAGTACTTC	CASSLGVSSLFGEQYF
TRBV27	TRBJ2-5	NA	NA	TGTGCCAGCAGTATAAATTCCCTGGGGGGGACCCAGTACTTC	CASSINSLGGTQYF
TRBV9	TRBJ1-6	TRBD1	once	TGTGCCAGCGGAACGACAGGGGGTGATTCACCCCTCCACTTT	CASGTTGGDSPLHF
TRBV5-8	TRBJ2-5	NA	NA	TGTGCCAGCAGCTTGCGGAGGGGCTCGGGAGTAGAGACCCAGTACTTC	CASSLRRGSGVETQYF
TRBV19	TRBJ2-6	NA	NA	TGTGCCAGTAGTATCGAGGGGGGGGCTGGGGCCAACGTCCTGACTTTC	CASSIEGGAGANVLTF
TRBV7-2	TRBJ2-2	NA	NA	TGTGCCAGCCGGGGGTGGATTTCGACCGCGAACACCGGGGAGCTGTTTTTT	CASRGWISTANTGELFF
TRBV7-2	TRBJ2-2	TRBD2	NA	TGTGCCAGCACCGGGGGACTAGCGGGGACCGGGGAGCTGTTTTTT	CASTGGLAGTGELFF
TRBV19	TRBJ1-5	NA	NA	TGTGCCAGTATAGGGGCTTTGGGTAGCAATCAGCCCCAGCATTTT	CASIGALGSNQPQHF
TRBV13	TRBJ1-2	NA	NA	TGTGCCAGCAGTCAGACTACCCGGGGGGCCGGGGCTAACTATGGCTACACCTTC	CASSQTTRGAGANYGYTF
TRBV19	TRBJ2-3	NA	few	TGTGCCAGTAGTATAGGAGGGGGTGGCACAGATACGCAGTATTTT	CASSIGGGGTDTQYF
TRBV2	TRBJ2-2	TRBD1	NA	TGTGCCAGCAGGGGGACAGGTCCCGGGGAGCTGTTTTTT	CASRGTGPGELFF
TRBV6-6	TRBJ1-5	NA	NA	TGTGCCAGCAGTTACGCGGGAGCTGATCAGCCCCAGCATTTT	CASSYAGADQPQHF
TRBV5-1	TRBJ1-2	NA	NA	TGCGCCAGCAGCTTGGATTACAGCTTCTATGGCTACACCTTC	CASSLDYSFYGYTF
TRBV18	TRBJ2-7	TRBD2	NA	TGTGCCAGCTCACCTCGAACTAGCGGTAGATACGAGCAGTACTTC	CASSPRTSGRYEQYF
TRBV7-9	TRBJ2-7	TRBD2	NA	TGTGCCAGCAGGGGGAAGACTAGCAACGACTGGGACGAGCAGTACTTC	CASRGKTSNDWDEQYF
TRBV29-1	TRBJ1-2	NA	NA	TGCAGCGTCCCCAGGGCCTTTAACTATGGCTACACCTTC	CSVPRAFNYGYTF
TRBV28	TRBJ2-7	TRBD1	NA	TGTGCCAGCCTACGTACGACAGGGTTTGACGAGCAGTACTTC	CASLRTTGFDEQYF
TRBV6-5	TRBJ1-3	NA	NA	TGTGCCAGCAGCCCCGCGGGGCACACCATATATTTT	CASSPAGHTIYF
TRBV7-8	TRBJ1-2	TRBD1	once	TGTGCCAGCAGCCCACGCCCCGGGACAGGGAATGGCTACACCTTC	CASSPRPGTGNGYTF
TRBV5-1	TRBJ2-7	NA	NA	TGCGCCAGCAGCTTGGATGGTGCGCTCTACGAGCAGTACTTC	CASSLDGALYEQYF
TRBV7-2	TRBJ2-1	NA	once	TGTGCCAGCAGCTTAAGGACAAGCTCCTACAATGAGCAGTTCTTC	CASSLRTSSYNEQFF
TRBV5-1	TRBJ2-3	TRBD2	NA	TGCGCCAGCAGCCTTCAACTAGCGGGGATATCTAGCACAGATACGCAGTATTTT	CASSLQLAGISSTDTQYF
TRBV10-2	TRBJ2-6	NA	few	TGCGCCAGCAGCCCCAGGGGAATGGAGGCTGGGGCCAACGTCCTGACTTTC	CASSPRGMEAGANVLTF
TRBV5-1	TRBJ2-7	NA	NA	TGCGCCAGCAGCTTGGGGGGTGGACAGCGTAAGTACTTC	CASSLGGGQRKYF
TRBV7-9	TRBJ1-2	TRBD1	NA	TGTGCCAGCAGCACCTGGACAGGGCCTGGCTACACCTTC	CASSTWTGPGYTF
TRBV10-1	TRBJ1-1	NA	few	TGCGCCAGCAGTGAGGCGGTTTTTGGAGCTTTCTTT	CASSEAVFGAFF
TRBV10-2	TRBJ2-5	NA	once	TGCGCCAGCAGTATGTTAGACAGACAAGAGACCCAGTACTTC	CASSMLDRQETQYF
TRBV12-5	TRBJ1-5	TRBD1	NA	TGTGCTAGTGGTTTGGGGACAGGGGGCAATCAGCCCCAGCATTTT	CASGLGTGGNQPQHF
TRBV5-4	TRBJ2-2	NA	NA	TGTGCCAGCAGCTCCTATATCCAGGGTCTCCTAGGGTGGCCCGGGGAGCTGTTTTTT	CASSSYIQGLLGWPGELFF
TRBV21-1	TRBJ2-3	NA	NA	TGTGCCCCGTCCCCGGAGACAGGAGTCACAGATACGCAGTATTTT	CAPSPETGVTDTQYF
TRBV5-1	TRBJ1-1	TRBD1	NA	TGCGCCAGCAGCTTCTCTCGACAGGGGGCATGGAACACTGAAGCTTTCTTT	CASSFSRQGAWNTEAFF
TRBV9	TRBJ2-2	NA	NA	TGTGCCAGCAGCGCCGCCCCGGGACTCCGGCACACCGGGGAGCTGTTTTTT	CASSAAPGLRHTGELFF
TRBV23-1	TRBJ2-7	NA	few	TGCGCCAGCAGTCATTGGGGCCAGGGTTCCTACGAGCAGTACTTC	CASSHWGQGSYEQYF
TRBV5-1	TRBJ2-1	TRBD1	NA	TGCGCCAGCAGCGGGGACAGGGATGAGCAGTTCTTC	CASSGDRDEQFF
TRBV25-1	TRBJ2-7	NA	NA	TGTGCCAGCAGGAAGCAGGGAGGCGAGCAGTACTTC	CASRKQGGEQYF
TRBV2	TRBJ2-5	NA	NA	TGTGCCAGCAGTGAAGGGGGCAGGGCGCAAGAGACCCAGTACTTC	CASSEGGRAQETQYF
TRBV29-1	TRBJ1-2	NA	NA	TGCAGCGTTGTGGGGCAGGCTAACTATGGCTACACCTTC	CSVVGQANYGYTF
TRBV5-1	TRBJ2-7	TRBD2	NA	TGCGCCAGCAGCTTGGGGCTAGCGGGGGGGCGAGCCTACGAGCAGTACTTC	CASSLGLAGGRAYEQYF
TRBV10-3	TRBJ2-5	TRBD2	few	TGTGCCATCAGTCCGGGGGGGCCGCAGACCCAGTACTTC	CAISPGGPQTQYF
TRBV5-8	TRBJ1-6	NA	NA	TGTGCCAGCAGCCTTAATTCACCCCTCCACTTT	CASSLNSPLHF
TRBV6-5	TRBJ2-1	TRBD2	few	TGTGCCAGCAGTTACGACCCGGGTCTCGGGGGGAGACAGTTCTTC	CASSYDPGLGGRQFF
TRBV18	TRBJ2-3	TRBD1	few	TGTGCCAGCTCATCAAACACAGGGGGCACAGATACGCAGTATTTT	CASSSNTGGTDTQYF